The 14 T cell receptor beta chains in this list originate from one sample, sequenced in a study of T cell repertoires in cytomegalovirus infection. No cognate antigen is known for these TCRs. TCRdb redid the calling of the reads with MiXCR, one entry per CDR3 protein. This sample has fewer than 950,000 distinct CDR3 sequences; about 31% occur once, and the top ten carry 9.5% to 15%. Here the sequenced sample was cultured CD8+ T cells from PBMCs, taken from culture after CMV antigen stimulation. The source is a human donor in good health (CMV status not recorded). Some clones in this sample may be carry-over from other donors' samples.

The V and J genes are TRBV12-3 or TRBV12-4 and TRBJ1-5; possible D gene TRBD1, 5 bases. Between the trimmed V and J ends, which lost 4 bases and 5 bases, there was a span of 12 bases. This CDR3 has 14 amino acids. The CDR3 region has the DNA TGTGCCAGCAGTTCCCCCGGGGGGGATCAGCCCCAGCATTTT. Encoded protein: CASSSPGGDQPQHF.

In its sample, this clonotype was seen many times. This sequence joins TRBV7-8 and TRBJ1-2; 10 positions match TRBD1. The CDR3 is made up of 17 amino acids. V was pared by 4 bases and J by 3 bases, with 11 bases of the junction left unmatched. Germline CDR1 SGHVS, CDR2 FQNEAQ. This CDR3 is CASSWGQGKRIDYGYTF. CDR3 nucleotides: TGTGCCAGCAGCTGGGGACAGGGGAAGAGGATCGACTATGGCTACACCTTC.

With regard to this clonotype: At one end the junction does not follow the germline gene, possibly because of a read error. The chain employs TRBV4-1 and TRBJ1-5; perhaps TRBD1 as D (6 bases). Germline V gene data show CDR1 as MGHRA and CDR2 as YSYEKL. This CDR3 spans 16 amino acids. The CDR3 spells CASSQGGGPSNQPQHF. The CDR3 bases are TGTGCCAGCAGCCAAGGCGGGGGCCCAAGCAATCAGCCCCAGCATTTT.

In its sample, this clonotype was seen many times. This sequence joins TRBV7-2 and TRBJ2-3, with 12 bases matching TRBD2. Germline CDR1 is SGHTA and CDR2 is FQGNSA. Trimming cost V 5 bases and J 6 bases; bases outside gene matches: 6. The CDR3 runs 15 residues. The CDR3 loop reads CASSPSGGAEDTQYF. The CDR3 DNA follows: TGTGCCAGCAGCCCTAGCGGGGGGGCGGAGGATACGCAGTATTTT.

This clonotype turned up a few times. The chain joins TRBV6-6 to TRBJ1-3; D is ambiguous. The germline V gene has CDR1 MNHNY and CDR2 SVGAGI (reference sequence). The V gene lost 8 bases and the J gene lost 4 bases, with 6 bases spanning the gap. The CDR3 extends over 11 amino acids. CDR3 region: CASLSGNTIYF. The DNA for the CDR3 is TGTGCCAGCTTGTCCGGAAACACCATATATTTT.

This chain connects TRBV6-2 or TRBV6-3 to TRBJ2-5, with 13 bases aligning to TRBD2. Germline CDR1 MNHEY, CDR2 SVGEGT. This CDR3 comprises 16 residues. After removal of 4 bases from V and 1 base from J, the junction contained 3 bases not matched to a gene. Here the CDR3 DNA reads TGTGCCAGCAGTTCGGGACTAGCGGGGACCCAAGAGACCCAGTACTTC. This encodes CASSSGLAGTQETQYF.

The chain is built from TRBV7-6 and TRBJ2-7; 7 bases are shared with TRBD1. V lost 5 bases to trimming and J lost 0 bases; unmatched junction nucleotides: 7. This CDR3 comprises 15 residues. CDR1 is SGHVS, CDR2 FNYEAQ, per germline. CDR3 sequence reads: CASSPRQGYSYEQYF. The CDR3, as DNA: TGTGCCAGCAGCCCTCGACAGGGATACTCCTACGAGCAGTACTTC.

On this clonotype: Its ends do not fully match the called genes, so a read error is possible. The J gene is TRBJ2-7, the V gene TRBV3-1, with 8 bases identical to TRBD2. Germline loops: CDR1 LGHDT, CDR2 YNNKEL (reference sequence). The CDR3 is made up of 15 amino acids. This CDR3 is CASSQMRTSIYEQYF. CDR3 sequence (DNA): TGTGCCAGCAGCCAGATGCGGACTAGCATCTACGAGCAGTACTTT.

This clonotype was seen a few times. The rearrangement joins TRBV5-6 to TRBJ2-1; a possible D gene is TRBD1 (6 bases). The CDR3 spans 14 residues. The V end was cut by 0 bases, the J end by 8 bases, with 12 bases between. The germline V gene encodes CDR1 SGHDT and CDR2 YYEEEE. The CDR3, as DNA: TGTGCCAGCAGCTTGGCAGGGACATTGGATGAGCAGTTCTTC. Translating gives CASSLAGTLDEQFF. The whole variable domain, remainder taken from reference TRBV5-6 and TRBJ2-1, is DAGVTQSPTHLIKTRGQQVTLRCSPKSGHDTVSWYQQALGQGPQFIFQYYEEEERQRGNFPDRFSGHQFPNYSSELNVNALLLGDSALYLCASSLAGTLDEQFFGPGTRLTVL.

J is TRBJ2-3 and V is TRBV4-1, with 9 nucleotides matching TRBD2. This CDR3 contains 16 residues. The trim removed 6 bases at V and 2 bases at J, leaving 9 bases unmatched. Looked up from germline, CDR1 is MGHRA and CDR2 is YSYEKL. CDR3 DNA sequence: TGCGCCAGCAGTCCTCTAGCGGGGATCCTCACAGATACGCAGTATTTT. Translating gives CASSPLAGILTDTQYF.

This clonotype was picked up a small number of times. This chain links TRBV12-5 with TRBJ1-1; 7 bases map to TRBD1. With V trimmed by 5 bases and J by 0 bases, 9 bases remained unmatched. This CDR3 has 16 amino acids. CDR1 LGHNT and CDR2 FRNRAP come from the germline V gene. The CDR3 sequence is CASGPGGGHMNTEAFF. The CDR3 DNA reads TGTGCTAGTGGTCCAGGGGGAGGGCACATGAACACTGAAGCTTTCTTT.

This clonotype appeared many times. The CDR3 sequence is CASSLDGGMGPQAAAFF. Here the CDR3 DNA reads TGTGCCAGCAGCTTAGATGGGGGAATGGGACCCCAGGCTGCAGCTTTCTTT. The rearrangement links TRBV7-2 to TRBJ1-1; D is possibly TRBD1 (5 bases). Germline assignment: CDR1 SGHTA and CDR2 FQGNSA. Trimming shortened V by 1 base and J by 10 bases, and 25 bases separated the two germline ends. This CDR3 has 17 residues.

In this sample, this clonotype turned up a few times. This chain joins TRBV7-6 and TRBJ1-1, with TRBD1 matching over 9 bases. Germline V lookup: CDR1 SGHVS, CDR2 FNYEAQ. The CDR3 extends over 17 amino acids. V lost 5 bases, J lost 4 bases, and 14 bases stayed unmatched. CDR3 nucleotide sequence: TGTGCCAGCAGCCCCTACGGGACAGGGAGTGTAAGCACTGAAGCTTTCTTT. Translating gives CASSPYGTGSVSTEAFF.

The chain carries TRBV20-1 and TRBJ2-7; D is unresolved. Germline CDR1 reads DFQATT; CDR2 reads SNEGSKA (reference sequence). The CDR3 has 13 amino acids. Deletions cut 3 bases from V and 1 base from J, with 10 bases between. The CDR3 nucleotides are TGCAGTGCTAGTTGGCCTCTATCCTACGAGCAGTACGTC. Translated, it gives CSASWPLSYEQYV.